A single sample is the source of the 5 T cell receptor beta chains below, sequenced in a study of blood T cells in healthy people across ages. Alongside a J-beta primer mix, a sample-barcoded 5' primer served in a second PCR lasting about 7 to 12 cycles. TCRdb re-derived calls from the 5' RACE reads in MiXCR, one entry per CDR3 protein. Seen here are hundreds of thousands of distinct CDR3 sequences, roughly 50% observed once, and the top ten hold around 25%. Sequenced input: blood. The origin of the receptors is a man aged 40-50 years in good health.

This chain uses TRBV3-1 with TRBJ1-2; 10 positions agree with TRBD1. The germline gives CDR1 LGHDT, CDR2 YNNKEL (reference sequence). The J segment lost 8 bases and the V segment lost 1 base, leaving 13 bases of the junction unmatched. CDR3 length equals 17 residues. CDR3 protein: CASSQVPRTGGGSGYTF. CDR3 nucleotides: TGTGCCAGCAGCCAAGTCCCTCGGACAGGGGGTGGATCCGGCTACACCTTC.

This clonotype turned up a few times. The chain carries TRBV7-9 and TRBJ2-7; 7 positions match TRBD2. CDR3 length: 14 amino acids. Losses at the gene ends were 7 bases for V and 1 base for J; bases not matched to a gene: 7. Germline loops: CDR1 SEHNR, CDR2 FQNEAQ (reference sequence). The CDR3 loop reads CASTEERGSYEQYF. CDR3 sequence (DNA): TGTGCCAGCACCGAGGAGCGGGGTTCCTACGAGCAGTACTTC.

The sample holds one count of this clonotype. J is TRBJ2-5 and V is TRBV29-1, with D possibly being TRBD1 or TRBD2 (5 bases each). The J call may be wrong; the DNA end is better matched by TRBJ2-7. This CDR3 contains 14 residues. The V gene's germline CDR1 is SQVTM and CDR2 ANQGSEA. CDR3 residues: CSVEDRDGTYEQYF. DNA of the CDR3: TGCAGCGTTGAAGACCGGGACGGGACCTACGAGCAGTACTTC.

In regard to this clonotype: This may arise from a read error, as a much more abundant clone is one base away. The chain couples TRBV11-2 to TRBJ2-1; no firm D call. Deletions cut 5 bases from V and 10 bases from J, with 24 bases between. The CDR3 sequence is 16 residues long. Germline V gives CDR1 SGHAT, CDR2 FQNNGV. DNA for the CDR3: TGTGCCAGCAGCCCAGCCCTAGTGGGTGGTTTTGGGGAGCAGTTCTTC. The encoded protein is CASSPALVGGFGEQFF. The full variable domain, in which reference TRBV11-2 and TRBJ2-1 provide the parts outside the CDR3, is EAGVAQSPRYKIIEKRQSVAFWCNPISGHATLYWYQQILGQGPKLLIQFQNNGVVDDSQLPKDRFSAERLKGVDSTLKIQPAKLEDSAVYLCASSPALVGGFGEQFFGPGTRLTVL.

This rearrangement joins TRBV5-1 to TRBJ2-5; no clear D. This CDR3 contains 14 residues. Germline loops: CDR1 SGHRS, CDR2 YFSETQ. V was cut by 0 bases and J by 5 bases, with 11 bases left in between. Written as DNA, the CDR3 is TGCGCCAGCAGCTTGGTCGCGGTGGGTGAGACCCAGTACTTC. Translation: CASSLVAVGETQYF.